A selection of T cell receptor beta chains follows, all from one sample in a study of identifying expanded T cells in peripheral blood. TCRdb's copy holds only in-frame clones and misses some; the assay was immunoSEQ multiplex PCR. The sample has 50,000 to 75,000 clones; over 75% are singletons. Sequences were obtained from blood. The receptors shown here come from a person aged 18-70 years in good health. The CDR3 runs from the conserved cysteine through the conserved F or W. A D gene is named only where the DNA matches it firmly. The listing skips clone size in some rows; elsewhere it reads once, few, many or a size class.

clone_size j_call d_call v_call cdr3_aa cdr3_nt
- TRBJ1-1 TRBD1 TRBV5-1 CASSPRRQGGNTEAFF TGCGCCAGCAGCCCCAGGAGACAGGGGGGGAACACTGAAGCTTTCTTT
- TRBJ2-1 - TRBV7-2 CASSLGPNNEQFF TGTGCCAGCAGCTTAGGGCCTAACAATGAGCAGTTCTTC
- TRBJ1-2 TRBD1 TRBV6-1 CASSEALLGGRSYGYTF TGTGCCAGCAGTGAAGCTCTATTAGGGGGCAGGAGCTACGGCTACACCTTC
- TRBJ1-5 - TRBV27 CASSSAATNQPQHF TGTGCCAGCAGTTCGGCGGCGACCAATCAGCCCCAGCATTTT
medium-sized TRBJ2-5 TRBD2 TRBV15 CATSTTGGETQYF TGTGCCACCAGCACAACGGGGGGAGAGACCCAGTACTTC
- TRBJ2-7 - TRBV29-1 CSVESAAYEQYF TGCAGCGTTGAGTCGGCCGCCTACGAGCAGTACTTC
- TRBJ2-3 - TRBV18 CASSLPFDRTDTQYF TGTGCCAGCTCACTCCCATTCGACAGGACAGATACGCAGTATTTT
- TRBJ2-2 - TRBV2 CASRDTDSTGELFF TGTGCCAGCAGAGACACCGACTCCACCGGGGAGCTGTTTTTT
- TRBJ1-2 - TRBV7-9 CASSLDGTNYGYTF TGTGCCAGCAGCTTAGACGGCACTAACTATGGCTACACCTTC
- TRBJ2-5 - TRBV5-4 CASSLALSGGIKETQYF TGTGCCAGCAGCTTGGCCCTTTCTGGGGGTATCAAGGAGACCCAGTACTTC
- TRBJ2-2 - TRBV19 CASRGPGELFF TGTGCCAGTAGAGGACCCGGGGAGCTGTTTTTT
- TRBJ2-7 TRBD2 TRBV6-5 CASRKREEYEQYF TGTGCCAGCAGGAAGCGGGAGGAGTACGAGCAGTACTTC
- TRBJ2-7 - TRBV4-3 CASSSWTSSYEQYF TGCGCCAGCAGCTCCTGGACTTCCTCCTACGAGCAGTACTTC
- TRBJ1-1 - TRBV9 CASSVGTLGNTEAFF TGTGCCAGCAGCGTAGGTACTCTGGGGAACACTGAAGCTTTCTTT
- TRBJ2-5 - TRBV7-9 CASSSQETQYF TGTGCCAGCAGCTCCCAAGAGACCCAGTACTTC
few TRBJ1-3 - TRBV19 CASSIGLESGNTIYF TGTGCCAGTAGTATCGGGTTGGAGTCTGGAAACACCATATATTTT
- TRBJ1-1 - TRBV18 CASSLTSQGGGDTEAFF TGTGCCAGCTCCCTTACCTCCCAAGGGGGTGGGGACACTGAAGCTTTCTTT
few TRBJ1-1 TRBD1 TRBV10-2 CASSEQGRTEAFF TGCGCCAGCAGCGAACAGGGGCGCACTGAAGCTTTCTTT
few TRBJ2-6 - TRBV25-1 CASNRGSGANVLTF TGTGCCAGCAATAGGGGTAGTGGGGCCAACGTCCTGACTTTC
few TRBJ1-1 - TRBV19 CASQGPMPGAFF TGTGCCAGCCAAGGCCCGATGCCCGGGGCTTTCTTT
once TRBJ1-5 - TRBV5-4 CASSPRTTAVRTSNQPQHF TGTGCCAGCAGCCCCCGGACGACAGCCGTACGAACGAGCAATCAGCCCCAGCATTTT
- TRBJ1-2 TRBD1 TRBV4-1 CASSHQTGRSGYTF TGCGCCAGCAGCCACCAGACAGGGAGGTCGGGCTACACCTTC
- TRBJ1-1 TRBD1 TRBV4-2 CASSQGQGSTEAFF TGTGCCAGCAGCCAAGGACAGGGAAGTACTGAAGCTTTCTTT
few TRBJ2-5 - TRBV7-3 CASSLGASDQETQYF TGTGCCAGCAGCTTAGGGGCCAGCGACCAAGAGACCCAGTACTTC
- TRBJ2-3 - TRBV6-6 CASLRGWGTQYF TGTGCCAGCTTAAGGGGTTGGGGTACGCAGTATTTT
- TRBJ2-1 TRBD2 TRBV29-1 CSVGSGRALDEQFF TGCAGCGTTGGAAGCGGGAGGGCCCTTGATGAGCAGTTCTTC
- TRBJ2-1 - TRBV7-9 CASSQGGRRTEQFF TGTGCCAGCAGCCAGGGGGGCAGACGTACTGAGCAGTTCTTC
- TRBJ1-1 TRBD1 TRBV5-6 CASSADVRDRRNTEAFF TGTGCCAGCAGCGCGGACGTTCGGGACAGGCGGAACACTGAAGCTTTCTTT
- TRBJ2-1 - TRBV10-2 CASRTSRSSYNEQFF TGCGCCAGCAGAACTAGCAGGAGCTCCTACAATGAGCAGTTCTTC
- TRBJ2-2 - TRBV9 CASSERPNTGELFF TGTGCCAGCAGCGAAAGACCGAACACCGGGGAGCTGTTTTTT
- TRBJ2-2 - TRBV2 CASTRSGTNTGELFF TGTGCCAGCACTAGATCCGGGACAAACACCGGGGAGCTGTTTTTT
few TRBJ1-1 - TRBV14 CASSQDAWNTEAFF TGTGCCAGCAGCCAAGATGCGTGGAACACTGAAGCTTTCTTT
- TRBJ2-7 - TRBV7-9 CASSLASGEREQYF TGTGCCAGCAGCTTAGCTTCAGGGGAACGCGAGCAGTACTTC
- TRBJ1-5 - TRBV5-8 CASSFGDLNQPQHF TGTGCCAGCAGTTTTGGGGACCTTAACCAGCCCCAGCATTTT
- TRBJ2-5 - TRBV4-1 CASSQGTRRRETQYF TGCGCCAGCAGCCAAGGGACGAGACGTAGGGAGACCCAGTACTTC
- TRBJ2-2 TRBD1 TRBV7-3 CASSLWGTGLTGELFF TGTGCCAGCAGCTTATGGGGGACAGGGCTCACCGGGGAGCTGTTTTTT
- TRBJ2-7 - TRBV11-3 CASSQVIYEQYF TGTGCCAGCAGCCAGGTAATATACGAGCAGTACTTC
- TRBJ1-2 TRBD1 TRBV11-2 CASSLGQGRYGYTF TGTGCCAGCAGCTTAGGACAGGGTAGATATGGCTACACCTTC
- TRBJ2-7 TRBD2 TRBV6-1 CASKEGNSGTYEQYF TGTGCCAGCAAAGAAGGGAATAGCGGGACCTACGAGCAGTACTTC
- TRBJ2-1 - TRBV6-1 CASSIRGESYNEQFF TGTGCCAGCAGTATTAGAGGGGAGTCCTACAATGAGCAGTTCTTC
- TRBJ2-7 - TRBV7-2 CASSLVTGSGYEQYF TGTGCCAGCAGCTTAGTAACAGGGAGTGGATACGAGCAGTACTTC
few TRBJ1-2 - TRBV6-5 CASKPPGGMNYGYTF TGTGCCAGCAAACCTCCGGGTGGTATGAACTATGGCTACACCTTC
- TRBJ1-4 - TRBV18 CASSPQAGIEKLFF TGTGCCAGCTCACCACAGGCAGGGATTGAAAAACTGTTTTTT
- TRBJ1-2 TRBD1 TRBV6-1 CASSERQGDGYTF TGTGCCAGCAGTGAGCGGCAGGGGGATGGCTACACCTTC
- TRBJ2-1 TRBD2 TRBV4-1 CASSPGLAGKSNEQFF TGCGCCAGCAGCCCCGGACTAGCGGGAAAAAGTAATGAGCAGTTCTTC
- TRBJ2-5 TRBD1 TRBV7-9 CASSLRTGMGETQYF TGTGCCAGCAGCCTACGGACAGGGATGGGAGAGACCCAGTACTTC
- TRBJ2-1 - TRBV13 CASSQRINPYNEQFF TGTGCCAGCAGCCAACGTATCAATCCCTACAATGAGCAGTTCTTC
many TRBJ1-2 - TRBV10-3 CAISEGISGGNGYTF TGTGCCATCAGTGAGGGGATTTCAGGTGGCAATGGCTACACCTTC
many TRBJ1-1 - TRBV2 CASLGGTTNRAEAFF TGTGCCAGCTTGGGGGGGACCACGAACCGGGCTGAAGCTTTCTTT
- TRBJ1-2 TRBD1 TRBV19 CASRDRVDRGYTF TGTGCCAGCCGGGACAGGGTAGACCGAGGCTACACCTTC
- TRBJ2-3 - TRBV5-4 CASSLVRGSTDTQYF TGTGCCAGCAGCTTGGTGAGGGGTTCCACAGATACGCAGTATTTT
- TRBJ1-1 - TRBV29-1 CSVEDGGAEAFF TGCAGCGTTGAAGATGGGGGGGCTGAAGCTTTCTTT
once TRBJ2-3 - TRBV6-1 CASSEAALGVWDTQYF TGTGCCAGCAGTGAAGCGGCACTGGGAGTCTGGGATACGCAGTATTTT
- TRBJ2-5 TRBD1 TRBV19 CASRTGGAETQYF TGTGCCAGTAGGACAGGGGGCGCGGAGACCCAGTACTTC
- TRBJ2-3 TRBD1 TRBV4-3 CASSQRTGRTDTQYF TGCGCCAGCAGCCAAAGGACAGGGAGGACAGATACGCAGTATTTT
- TRBJ2-3 - TRBV12-5 CASGLRAADTQYF TGTGCTAGTGGTTTAAGAGCGGCAGATACGCAGTATTTT
- TRBJ2-2 - TRBV11-1 CASTQETAGELFF TGTGCCAGCACGCAAGAGACGGCCGGGGAGCTGTTTTTT